This T cell receptor (beta chain) was recorded in a study of neoadjuvant anti-PD-1 for oral cavity cancer. Study-wide context: Around day 43, patients without progression received a fourth nivolumab dose before surgery. Notes on the study in general: Each response group had just a few patients in TCR analyses.

The time point is: after neoadjuvant nivolumab, at surgical resection. These newly diagnosed stage II-IVA oral cavity squamous cell carcinoma patients had no prior systemic or radiation treatment. The patients had HPV-negative, locally advanced oral cavity squamous cell carcinoma. A note on this clone: Its antigen is not identified.

The CDR3 is 13 residues long. Germline lookup yields CDR1 SGHAT and CDR2 FQNNGV. Trimming stripped 2 bases from V and 3 bases from J, with 8 bases between. Sequenced by immunoSEQ multiplex PCR; TCRdb stores in-frame clones only, minus some. The sample holds approximately 37,000 clones, around 40% seen once. This chain connects TRBV11-2 to TRBJ2-7; D tentatively fits TRBD1 or TRBD2 (5 bases each). The source is a person aged 40-85 years with oral cavity squamous cell carcinoma. The sample consisted of tumor tissue, taken after nivolumab (anti-PD-1) treatment. CDR3 region: CASSLSGGYEQYF. CDR3 DNA: TGTGCCAGCAGCTTAAGTGGGGGCTACGAGCAGTACTTC.